A selection of T cell receptor beta chains follows, all from one sample in a study of T cell repertoires in cytomegalovirus infection. TCRdb redid the calling of the reads with MiXCR, one entry per CDR3 protein. The sample carries about 190,000 distinct CDR3 sequences, under 30% recorded once. The sample comprised PBMCs. The receptors were sampled from a human donor in good health (CMV status not recorded). Some clones in this sample may be carry-over from other donors' samples. CDR3s include the opening cysteine and the closing phenylalanine or tryptophan. A D gene is named only where the DNA matches it firmly. Some rows mark clone size as missing; the rest say once, few, many or name a class of expanded clone.

D	size	V	J	CDR3	DNA
NA	few	TRBV5-1	TRBJ2-1	CASSSGLPPADEQFF	TGCGCCAGCAGCTCCGGACTTCCACCGGCGGATGAGCAGTTCTTC
NA	once	TRBV29-1	TRBJ1-5	CSVEGGGWQPQHF	TGCAGCGTTGAGGGGGGAGGGTGGCAGCCCCAGCATTTT
NA	NA	TRBV7-9	TRBJ2-7	CASSPRRVYEQYF	TGTGCCAGCAGCCCGAGGAGGGTTTACGAGCAGTACTTC
NA	NA	TRBV5-5	TRBJ2-3	CASVKFPGSADTQYF	TGTGCCAGCGTCAAATTTCCAGGGTCCGCAGATACGCAGTATTTT
TRBD1	NA	TRBV7-8	TRBJ1-4	CASSSQGAGDEKLFF	TGTGCCAGCAGCTCTCAGGGGGCGGGAGATGAAAAACTGTTTTTT
TRBD1	NA	TRBV29-1	TRBJ1-1	CSGKTGGETEAFF	TGCAGCGGTAAAACAGGGGGTGAGACTGAAGCTTTCTTT
TRBD2	few	TRBV6-6	TRBJ2-7	CASSPQRSGGSGEQYF	TGTGCCAGCAGCCCCCAGAGGAGCGGGGGGTCCGGAGAGCAGTACTTC
NA	once	TRBV5-5	TRBJ1-2	CASSFSRTANYGYTF	TGTGCCAGCAGCTTTTCCCGGACAGCGAACTATGGCTACACCTTC
TRBD2	NA	TRBV7-2	TRBJ2-1	CASSFGGGQNNEQFF	TGTGCCAGCAGCTTTGGCGGGGGGCAAAACAATGAGCAGTTCTTC
TRBD2	once	TRBV10-3	TRBJ2-1	CAISVQLAGLGNEQFF	TGTGCCATCAGTGTCCAACTAGCGGGGCTAGGGAATGAGCAGTTCTTC
TRBD2	many	TRBV6-2/TRBV6-3	TRBJ2-5	CASSGNRDYQETQYF	TGTGCCAGCAGTGGGAACCGGGACTATCAAGAGACCCAGTACTTC
NA	few	TRBV7-9	TRBJ1-1	CASSLAAGTRTEAFF	TGTGCCAGCAGCTTAGCGGCAGGAACGAGGACTGAAGCTTTCTTT
NA	NA	TRBV20-1	TRBJ2-7	CSARDWRVSDTYEQYF	TGCAGTGCTAGAGATTGGCGGGTGTCTGATACCTACGAGCAGTACTTC
NA	NA	TRBV7-9	TRBJ2-7	CASSPLKDSGLPIGEQYF	TGTGCCAGCAGCCCCCTTAAGGATAGCGGTCTTCCCATCGGGGAGCAGTACTTC
NA	once	TRBV14	TRBJ2-5	CASRNGGAETQYF	TGTGCCAGCAGGAACGGGGGTGCCGAGACCCAGTACTTC